The 3 T cell receptor beta chains in this list originate from one sample, sequenced in a study of shared clonotypes between healthy human individuals. Profiling relied on immunoSEQ multiplex PCR, and the TCRdb table lists in-frame clones only, not all of them. The sample contains a few hundred thousand clones, just over 65% of which appear only once. The sequenced sample consisted of memory CD4+ T cells sorted from blood. Described subset: CD45RA-negative fraction. Source of these receptors: a man aged 25-45 years in good health.

The CDR3 sequence: CASRGTATSGSSYEQYF. The DNA of the CDR3 is TGTGCCAGTCGTGGGACAGCGACTAGCGGGAGCTCCTACGAGCAGTACTTC. This chain connects TRBV19 to TRBJ2-7; TRBD2 agrees at 12 bases. Losses at the gene ends were 8 bases for V and 0 bases for J; bases not matched to a gene: 11. The CDR3 runs to 17 residues. Germline values: CDR1 LNHDA, CDR2 SQIVND (reference sequence). Combining the CDR3 with reference TRBV19 and TRBJ2-7 gives the whole variable domain DGGITQSPKYLFRKEGQNVTLSCEQNLNHDAMYWYRQDPGQGLRLIYYSQIVNDFQKGDIAEGYSVSREKKESFPLTVTSAQKNPTAFYLCASRGTATSGSSYEQYFGPGTRLTVT.

This chain uses TRBV5-4 with TRBJ2-3; D possibly corresponds to TRBD1 (6 bases). V lost 0 bases to trimming and J lost 0 bases, with 11 bases between them. Germline CDR1 SGHNT, CDR2 YYREEE (reference sequence). This CDR3 comprises 16 residues. CDR3 loop: CASSLDIRGSTDTQYF. CDR3 nucleotide sequence: TGTGCCAGCAGCTTGGATATTAGGGGGAGCACAGATACGCAGTATTTT. The full variable domain, in which reference TRBV5-4 and TRBJ2-3 provide the parts outside the CDR3, is ETGVTQSPTHLIKTRGQQVTLRCSSQSGHNTVSWYQQALGQGPQFIFQYYREEENGRGNFPPRFSGLQFPNYSSELNVNALELDDSALYLCASSLDIRGSTDTQYFGPGTRLTVL.

This sequence joins TRBV7-6 and TRBJ2-3; D may be TRBD1 or TRBD2 (5 bases each). CDR1 SGHVS and CDR2 FNYEAQ come from the germline V gene. The CDR3 spans 13 residues. Trimming stripped 3 bases from V and 5 bases from J, with 9 bases between. Here the CDR3 DNA reads TGTGCCAGCAGCTTTGAGGGGAGAGATACGCAGTATTTT. Amino acid sequence: CASSFEGRDTQYF. The full variable domain, rest sourced from reference TRBV7-6 and TRBJ2-3, is GAGVSQSPRYKVTKRGQDVALRCDPISGHVSLYWYRQALGQGPEFLTYFNYEAQQDKSGLPNDRFSAERPEGSISTLTIQRTEQRDSAMYRCASSFEGRDTQYFGPGTRLTVL.